The clone carrying this T cell receptor beta chain was detected once. Its antigen is not identified. The CDR3 runs 15 residues. The germline V gene encodes CDR1 SGHRS and CDR2 YFSETQ. After removal of 4 bases from V and 6 bases from J, the junction contained 7 bases not matched to a gene. This entry is derived from a study of graft-versus-host responses after intestinal transplantation. Turning to the study itself: For around 3 years after anti-thymocyte globulin induction, all recipients took tacrolimus and steroids.

Clones were sequenced by immunoSEQ multiplex PCR, and TCRdb holds only the in-frame ones, with some missing. The sample includes over 120,000 clones, about 93% of them seen just once. Study-wide results and limits: Detected in recipient marrow were GvH clones, some of which were first observed in ileum or blood.

The chain is built from TRBV5-1 and TRBJ1-4; 9 nucleotides align to TRBD1. The sample here was unstimulated CD4+ T cells sorted from spleen or lymph node cells, taken before intestinal transplant. The clonotype comes from a human donor who received an intestinal transplant. CDR3 in DNA: TGCGCCAGCAGCCCCGGGACAGGGTCTGATGAAAAACTGTTTTTT. Its protein product is CASSPGTGSDEKLFF.